This TCR beta chain was captured in a study of T cells in tuberculosis. Cells were sorted from thawed PBMC rested overnight and stained with GMM-loaded CD1B tetramer, viability dye and anti-CD3. The CD1B tetramers carried C32 glucose monomycolate purified from Rhodococcus equi. V lost 0 bases and J lost 4; bases outside the gene matches: 7. There are 16 residues in the CDR3. Germline V CDR1 and CDR2: SGHRS, YFSETQ. Clones were read by immunoSEQ multiplex PCR, and TCRdb kept only the in-frame ones, dropping some. The data show about 88,000 clones, roughly 93% seen once. Sequencing used CD1b-GMM tetramer-negative cells sorted from PBMCs. The rearrangement joins TRBV5-1 to TRBJ1-3; 7 bases are shared with TRBD1. The sequence came from an adult woman with latent tuberculosis. The CDR3 reads CASSLVRQGKGNTIYF. CDR3 coding DNA: TGCGCCAGCAGCTTGGTAAGACAGGGAAAAGGAAACACCATATATTTT.